This TCR beta chain was retrieved from a study of blood T cells in healthy people across ages. Points from the study as a whole: Aged donors had fewer naive CD4+ cells and lower diversity than long-lived donors. Without sorted subsets, naive and antigen-experienced compartments could not be conclusively compared.

It was with a sample-barcoded 5' primer and a J-beta primer mix that a second PCR of roughly 7 to 12 cycles was run. Each cDNA molecule, via a template-switch adaptor with 12 random nucleotides, was tagged. In TCRdb, the 5' RACE reads were re-called with MiXCR into one record per CDR3 protein. Of about 1.8 million distinct CDR3 sequences listed, roughly 50% are singletons. Comment on this clonotype: What it binds is unknown.

The germline V gene has CDR1 LNHNV and CDR2 YYDKDF (reference sequence). This CDR3 contains 16 residues. Deletions cut 1 base from V and 4 bases from J, with 11 bases between. The rearrangement uses TRBV15 and TRBJ2-6; D is unresolved. This TCR came from a woman between 40 and 55 years old in good health. The sample consisted of blood. The CDR3 coding sequence is TGTGCCACCAGCAGAGTAGGAAGAGCAGGGGCCAACGTCCTGACTTTC. Protein product: CATSRVGRAGANVLTF.